Sequencing of this T cell receptor (beta chain) was carried out in a study of blood T cell repertoires in COVID-19. The junction had 11 bases not matched to a gene; V was cut back by 4 bases and J by 8 bases. This CDR3 is 15 amino acids long. CDR1 SGHRS and CDR2 YFSETQ come from the germline V gene. Assay used: immunoSEQ multiplex PCR; TCRdb lists only in-frame clones, some missing. The sample consists of 200,000 to 300,000 clones, around 87% of them appearing once. Specimen: peripheral blood. The chain joins TRBV5-1 to TRBJ1-4; 7 bases match TRBD1. The clonotype originates from a woman aged 60 to 75 with COVID-19, enrolled during active disease. The CDR3 here is CASSAGGGAAEKLFF. The CDR3 DNA follows: TGCGCCAGCAGCGCGGGAGGGGGCGCGGCCGAAAAACTGTTTTTT. The full variable domain, its missing parts supplied by reference TRBV5-1 and TRBJ1-4, is KAGVTQTPRYLIKTRGQQVTLSCSPISGHRSVSWYQQTPGQGLQFLFEYFSETQRNKGNFPGRFSGRQFSNSRSEMNVSTLELGDSALYLCASSAGGGAAEKLFFGSGTQLSVL.